This entry lists 20 T cell receptor beta chains sequenced from one sample in a study of T-cell memory formation after mild COVID-19. TCRdb itself ran the 5' RACE reads through MiXCR, one entry per CDR3 protein. The data hold 350,000 to 500,000 distinct CDR3 sequences, with about a sixth observed a single time. Material for sequencing was PBMCs or a T cell subset sorted from them (not recorded which). These receptors originate from a man in his late teens or twenties who had mild COVID-19 (a few samples of this study predate the infection). Cell type and time point are not known.

The rearrangement joins TRBV10-3 to TRBJ2-7; no firm D call. Germline CDR1 is ENHRY and CDR2 is SYGVKD. Between the trimmed V and J ends, which lost 8 bases and 2 bases, there was a span of 10 bases. This CDR3 is built from 12 residues. The CDR3: CAISTEAYEQYF. CDR3 bases: TGTGCCATCTCGACGGAAGCCTACGAGCAGTACTTC.

V gene TRBV12-5 combines with J gene TRBJ2-7; 11 bases agree with TRBD2. CDR3 length equals 14 residues. Trimming removed 7 bases from V and 4 bases from J; junction bases left unmatched: 6. Germline assignment: CDR1 LGHNT and CDR2 FRNRAP. Here the CDR3 reads CASADTSGGYEQYF. DNA of the CDR3: TGTGCTAGTGCGGATACTAGCGGGGGATACGAGCAGTACTTC.

The genes are TRBV7-3 and TRBJ1-3, with TRBD1 as a possible D gene (5 bases). V was pared by 2 bases and J by 4 bases, with 12 bases between. The germline V gene has CDR1 SGHTA and CDR2 FQGTGA. The CDR3 sequence is 15 residues long. Here the CDR3 DNA reads TGTGCCAGCAGCTTAGGAGGGGCTGGAGGAAACACCATATATTTT. Translating it yields CASSLGGAGGNTIYF.

The rearrangement uses TRBV6-1 and TRBJ2-1, with 10 bases that match TRBD1. J lost 9 bases, V lost 5 bases, and 10 bases had no gene match. This CDR3 spans 15 amino acids. Per the germline V gene, CDR1 is MNHNS and CDR2 is SASEGT. The DNA for the CDR3 is TGTGCCAGCAGTAAAACGGGACAGGGGCTCGTTGAGCAGTTCTTC. Its translation is CASSKTGQGLVEQFF.

V gene TRBV29-1 combines with J gene TRBJ1-5; D not certain. This CDR3 is built from 12 residues. Trimming removed 4 bases from V and 9 bases from J, with 13 bases in between. Germline CDR1 reads SQVTM; CDR2 reads ANQGSEA. This CDR3 reads CSVAGPTSPQHF. The DNA for the CDR3 is TGCAGCGTTGCAGGACCCACATCGCCCCAGCATTTT.

This chain joins TRBV7-9 and TRBJ2-2; D is uncertain. V lost 5 bases to trimming and J lost 0 bases, with 7 bases between them. CDR1 is SEHNR and CDR2 is FQNEAQ in the germline V gene (reference sequence). The CDR3 has 14 residues. The CDR3 region has the DNA TGTGCCAGCAGCACCGTACCGAACACCGGGGAGCTGTTTTTT. It codes for CASSTVPNTGELFF.

This clonotype was counted only a few times. This chain joins TRBV27 and TRBJ2-6; D tentatively fits TRBD1 or TRBD2 (6 bases each). Germline lookup yields CDR1 MNHEY and CDR2 SMNVEV (reference sequence). Deletions cut 7 bases from V and 4 bases from J, with 17 bases between. The CDR3 consists of 16 residues. This CDR3 reads CASTLRRGAGANVLTF. CDR3 nucleotides: TGTGCCAGCACCCTAAGAAGGGGGGCAGGGGCCAACGTCCTGACTTTC.

The rearrangement joins TRBV6-5 to TRBJ1-6, with D possibly being TRBD1 (5 bases). In germline, CDR1 is MNHEY, CDR2 SVGAGI. The CDR3 loop spans 19 amino acids. Trimming pared 0 bases from V and 3 bases from J, leaving 18 bases between. The CDR3 DNA is TGTGCCAGCAGTTACTCCTTCCTCGCAGGGACCAACTATAATTCACCCCTCCACTTT. It is translated as CASSYSFLAGTNYNSPLHF.

The chain has TRBV6-4 and TRBJ2-1; unclear D gene. CDR3 length: 14 residues. CDR1 MRHNA and CDR2 SNTAGT come from the germline V gene. V was pared by 6 bases and J by 9 bases, with 18 bases between. The CDR3 DNA reads TGTGCCAGCAGCCCGTCCCGGGCGTTCGGTGAGCAGTTCTTC. Translated, it gives CASSPSRAFGEQFF.

The chain is built from TRBV20-1 and TRBJ1-1; no reliable D call. This CDR3 has 14 amino acids. From germline, CDR1 is DFQATT and CDR2 SNEGSKA (reference sequence). Trimming removed 3 bases at V and 3 bases at J, with 14 bases between. The CDR3 DNA follows: TGCAGTGCTAGGTCTCCGGGTGTGTACACTGAAGCTTTCTTT. Its translation: CSARSPGVYTEAFF.

This clonotype was counted only a few times. The chain links TRBV15 to TRBJ1-5; D not certain. Germline-derived CDR1 and CDR2 are LNHNV and YYDKDF (reference sequence). The CDR3 spans 14 residues. V was cut by 2 bases and J by 8 bases, with 13 bases left in between. The CDR3: CATSRMTRGEPQHF. The CDR3 DNA follows: TGTGCCACCAGCAGAATGACTCGAGGCGAGCCCCAGCATTTT.

This clonotype was observed a handful of times. CDR3 residues: CSASRGRTYEQYF. The CDR3 DNA follows: TGCAGTGCTAGTCGCGGCAGAACCTACGAGCAGTACTTC. This chain links TRBV20-1 with TRBJ2-7; no clear D. The CDR3 extends over 13 amino acids. Germline assignment: CDR1 DFQATT and CDR2 SNEGSKA (reference sequence). The ends were cut back, 3 bases at V and 2 bases at J, with 11 bases in the middle.

This clonotype has at least ten counts. The chain combines TRBV28 with TRBJ1-6, with a possible D match to TRBD1 (5 bases). The CDR3 length is 14 residues. The V end lost 7 bases, the J end lost 7 bases, and 14 bases lay between the germline ends. CDR1 is MDHEN and CDR2 is SYDVKM in the germline V gene. CDR3 sequence (DNA): TGTGCCAGCACTGAAAGCCAGGGAAATTCACCCCTCCACTTT. Protein: CASTESQGNSPLHF.

This clonotype was detected a few times. The chain joins TRBV6-2 or TRBV6-3 to TRBJ2-7, with 10 bases matching TRBD2. Germline CDR1 MNHEY, CDR2 SVGEGT. The CDR3 is 14 amino acids. The J segment lost 4 bases and the V segment lost 6 bases, leaving 6 bases of the junction unmatched. CDR3 bases: TGTGCCAGCAGCCCTCAAGCGGGGGGGTACGAGCAGTACGTC. This gives the protein CASSPQAGGYEQYV.

The genes are TRBV5-5 and TRBJ2-7; weak D call: TRBD2 (5 bases). This CDR3 comprises 14 residues. The germline V gene has CDR1 SGHKS and CDR2 YYEKEE (reference sequence). The germline V and J ends were trimmed by 8 bases and 6 bases, with 21 bases remaining between them. CDR3 in DNA: TGTGCCAGTAGCCGAGGGAGCTCTGGGAGCGAGCAGTACGTC. It codes for CASSRGSSGSEQYV.

This clonotype was counted many times. The rearrangement uses TRBV6-5 and TRBJ2-3; the match to TRBD2 covers 7 bases. The germline gives CDR1 MNHEY, CDR2 SVGAGI. The CDR3 covers 16 residues. V trimming: 5 bases; J trimming: 3 bases; junction bases outside the gene matches: 11. CDR3 region: CASSDSPGLTTDTQYF. The CDR3 DNA sequence: TGTGCCAGCAGTGACAGCCCGGGACTAACGACAGATACGCAGTATTTT.

V usage is TRBV7-7 and J usage is TRBJ2-7; D possibly corresponds to TRBD2 (5 bases). V was pared by 5 bases and J by 3 bases, with 14 bases between. The CDR3 consists of 14 residues. The germline V gene has CDR1 SSHAT and CDR2 FNYEAQ (reference sequence). The CDR3 spells CASSVSDGNYEQYF. CDR3 bases: TGTGCCAGCAGCGTATCGGACGGGAACTACGAGCAGTACTTC.

This chain joins TRBV6-2 or TRBV6-3 and TRBJ1-5, with TRBD1 matching 9 bases. Germline-derived CDR1 and CDR2 are MNHEY and SVGEGT. J lost 5 bases, V lost 6 bases, and 8 bases had no gene match. CDR3 size: 15 residues. The CDR3 protein is CASRETGGIDQPQHF. The CDR3 DNA sequence: TGTGCCAGCAGGGAGACAGGGGGGATCGATCAGCCCCAGCATTTT.

In its sample, this clonotype was seen a few times. The V gene is TRBV7-6, the J gene TRBJ2-7; D perhaps matches TRBD2 (7 bases). Deletions cut 5 bases from V and 1 base from J, with 18 bases between. From germline, CDR1 is SGHVS and CDR2 FNYEAQ. This CDR3 has 16 amino acids. The CDR3 DNA reads as TGTGCCAGCAGCCCGTGGGAGGGGGGGATTTCCTACGAGCAGTACTTC. Translating gives CASSPWEGGISYEQYF.

This clonotype was picked up a small number of times. V is TRBV5-1 and J is TRBJ2-5; possibly TRBD2 for D (5 bases). The CDR3 is made up of 14 amino acids. CDR1 and CDR2 from the germline V gene are SGHRS and YFSETQ. The germline V and J ends were trimmed by 2 bases and 3 bases, with 11 bases remaining between them. The CDR3 region has the DNA TGCGCCAGCAGCTTCGGCGGGTACGAAGAGACCCAGTACTTC. It specifies CASSFGGYEETQYF.